This TCR beta chain stems from a study of T cell responses to AZD1222 COVID-19 vaccine (dated by TCRdb to the early 2020s). At the level of the whole study: TCR sequencing was performed for roughly 240 trial participants, of whom about 210 were given two doses of AZD1222 and 26 were given two doses of MenACWY control vaccine. Trial participants were enrolled by age into subgroups of 18-55, 56-69 and 70-plus years, and 148, 28 and 57 TCR-sequenced participants, respectively, were included in these subgroups.

General conclusions and limits of the study: Because no day 14 peak-response samples were available, repertoires were characterized only after the peak T cell response. Conclusions about previously exposed vaccinees are limited because only a handful of AZD1222 recipients were SARS-CoV-2 seropositive at baseline. Most participants were white British and females outnumbered males, and the authors suggested that clonal diversity may have been underestimated. In the small 56-69-year group, the increase in depth fell short of significance, most likely because of low power. Vaccine-associated CD4 TCRs spanned the whole spike protein, with dominant responses in regions 160-218 and 743-854. Reportedly, almost half of the unique spike-specific TCRs recognized epitopes lying outside the regions that are mutated in the B.1.351 and B.1.1.7 variants. Spike-specific TCR breadth and depth rose significantly after two AZD1222 doses compared with day 0 and with MenACWY recipients.

Concerning this clone: It has no known antigen specificity. It has no much larger one-base neighbor in the sample; base qualities were not kept.

The CDR3 regions of human TCRbeta chains were analyzed by immunosequencing. The study's own analysis went as follows. Repertoire TCRs were matched against a reference library of SARS-CoV-2-specific TCRs generated with the MIRA antigen-specificity platform. Breadth was defined as the fraction of unique TCRs that were SARS-CoV-2-associated. Depth was defined as the fraction of total T cells that were SARS-CoV-2-associated. Using the MIRA data, each spike-specific TCR was assigned both to the spike region to which the TCR was reactive and to a CD4 or CD8 class. Log10-transformed breadth and depth values were compared by one-way ANOVA with Sidak's multiple comparisons tests. The table comes from immuneACCESS by way of TCRdb, which keeps in-frame sequences with V and J called. Part of the clones is missing from these tables; in studies checked, under half for an unresolved V gene and the rest for unknown reasons. V and J calls and clone size are as listed in that table; D and trimming were resolved from the DNA. The sample table shows 130,000 to 150,000 clones, and around 93% are seen once. Around 3.8% of the sample lies in the top ten.

For CDR1 and CDR2, the germline V gene lists SNHLY and FYNNEI. V lost 7 bases and J lost 0 bases; the stretch between them is 7 bases long. The CDR3 starts with the cysteine, ends with the phenylalanine, and has 13 residues. The only DNA kept is the CDR3, 39 bases in frame from the first base. The sample's time point label, in plain terms: about 28 days (+/-7) after the second vaccine dose. Because spike-specific TCR depth and breadth did not differ between the two schedules, AZD1222 recipients who got a second dose at roughly 4 weeks were pooled with those who got a second dose at roughly 12 weeks. Vaccinee samples were obtained from the UK trials COV001 and COV002, which included a single-blind randomized controlled phase 2/3 trial of AZD1222 (ChAdOx1 nCoV-19) in healthy adults. For TCRbeta chain sequencing, PBMC samples were collected from trial participants at day 0 and at day 28 after the second dose.

The TCR originated in an adult who received the AZD1222 COVID-19 vaccine. This sample comprised peripheral blood, obtained 28 days after the second AZD1222 dose. The rearranged chain carries TRBV2 and TRBJ1-5; the D gene is unclear. The DNA reads as follows: TGTGCCAGCACGGGGAATAGCAATCAGCCCCAGCATTTT. Translated, this is CASTGNSNQPQHF.